This TCR beta chain was identified during a study of blood T cell repertoires in COVID-19. In the original workflow: Amplification of reference gene primers provided the estimated nucleated cell counts. The repertoire was sequenced with immunoSEQ multiplex PCR; TCRdb's copy has only in-frame clones and lacks some. V and J calls and clone size are copied from that table; D and trimming were computed from the DNA. This table holds around 100,000 clones, 84% found once. The ends were cut back, 0 bases at V and 8 bases at J, with 17 bases in the middle. The CDR3 is made up of 16 amino acids. Comment on this clone: Other nucleotide sequences in the sample specify the same CDR3.

This TCR derives from a human donor in a cohort sampled during active COVID-19. The rearrangement uses TRBV23-1 and TRBJ2-1; a possible D gene is TRBD2 (6 bases). TRBV23-1 falls under the ORF class, with uncertain function. The sample was peripheral blood. CDR3 coding DNA: TGCGCCAGCAGTCAATCAAGACTAGTTTTCGTGGATGAGCAGTTCTTC. Protein sequence: CASSQSRLVFVDEQFF.